Each of the 9 T cell receptor beta chains below was sequenced from the same sample in a study of CXCR3-negative and CXCR3-positive naive CD8 T cells. TRB cDNA was prepared as libraries by UMI-labeled 5' RACE. TCRdb processed the 5' RACE reads again and assigns one entry to each CDR3 protein, with no DNA. Its table lists about 60,000 distinct CDR3 sequences. Their specific antigens are unknown. Study-wide results and limits: Hydrophobicity of TRB CDR3s was greater in CXCR3-positive naive cells than in CXCR3-negative naive cells.

Sequencing input: naive CXCR3+ CD8+ T cells from blood. Subset denoted: CD45RO-CCR7+CD27+CD95- naive CD8+ T cells expressing CXCR3 (TNR3+). These receptors all come from a human donor in good health. Some clones in this sample may be carry-over from other donors' samples.

V is TRBV7-9 and J is TRBJ2-7; TCRdb reports TRBD2, a call that lacks DNA to check it against. This CDR3 contains 16 residues. Germline V gives CDR1 SEHNR, CDR2 FQNEAQ (reference sequence). CDR3: CASSSSGTSRINEQYF.

V and J are TRBV7-9 and TRBJ1-3. This CDR3 comprises 15 residues. Looked up from germline, CDR1 is SEHNR and CDR2 is FQNEAQ (reference sequence). The CDR3 protein is CASSSLAGTGNTIYF.

The chain has TRBV7-9 and TRBJ2-1. CDR3 length equals 13 residues. Germline V gene data show CDR1 as SEHNR and CDR2 as FQNEAQ (reference sequence). The CDR3 reads CASSLLGYYEQFF.

The J gene is TRBJ2-1, the V gene TRBV19; TCRdb names TRBD2, which stays unverified in the absence of DNA. Germline V gene lookup returns CDR1 LNHDA and CDR2 SQIVND (reference sequence). The CDR3 has 17 amino acids. Here the CDR3 reads CASSIFLAGRAYNEQFF.

This chain joins TRBV6-6 and TRBJ2-3. This CDR3 is 16 amino acids long. Germline CDR1 reads MNHNY; CDR2 reads SVGAGI (reference sequence). The CDR3 sequence: CASSYSREFNTDTQYF.

The rearrangement uses TRBV2 and TRBJ2-7. This CDR3 has 11 amino acids. Germline-derived CDR1 and CDR2 are SNHLY and FYNNEI. CDR3 sequence: CASSELNEQYF. Combining the CDR3 with reference TRBV2 and TRBJ2-7 gives the whole variable domain EPEVTQTPSHQVTQMGQEVILRCVPISNHLYFYWYRQILGQKVEFLVSFYNNEISEKSEIFDDQFSVERPDGSNFTLKIRSTKLEDSAMYFCASSELNEQYFGPGTRLTVT.

V gene TRBV7-2 combines with J gene TRBJ1-6; TCRdb names TRBD1, which stays unverified in the absence of DNA. Germline V CDR1 and CDR2: SGHTA, FQGNSA. The CDR3 covers 14 residues. The CDR3 protein is CASSPRLYNSPLHF.

J is TRBJ1-2 and V is TRBV12-5. This CDR3 is built from 15 residues. The germline gives CDR1 LGHNT, CDR2 FRNRAP. CDR3 sequence reads: CASGITEPMNYGYTF.

This chain connects TRBV20-1 to TRBJ2-2; the D call of TRBD2 rests on TCRdb alone, since no DNA is present to check it. The germline V gene has CDR1 DFQATT and CDR2 SNEGSKA (reference sequence). This CDR3 is built from 17 residues. CDR3 region: CSARDARTSGLTGELFF.